This passage covers 4 T cell receptor beta chains from one sample sequenced in a study of T cells in Graves' hyperthyroidism and ophthalmopathy. The investigators amplified TCR beta CDR3 regions from RNA transcripts. RT-PCR in the first round (using the HTBI primer set) targeted the TCR CDR3. TCRdb re-called the multiplex PCR reads with MiXCR, one entry per CDR3 protein. The sample yields fewer than 650,000 distinct CDR3 sequences, 46% seen once. The sample comprised peripheral blood or thyroid tissue (not recorded which). The receptors originated from an adult woman with Graves' disease, either hyperthyroidism or ophthalmopathy (not recorded which).

Comment on this clonotype: A read error is possible here, since a much larger clone lies one base away. The chain is built from TRBV20-1 and TRBJ2-7; the match to TRBD2 covers 7 bases. The germline CDR1 and CDR2 sequences are DFQATT and SNEGSKA (reference sequence). This CDR3 spans 16 amino acids. In nucleotides, the CDR3 is TGCAGTGCTGGAGATAGCATCGGGCGGGAGCCCCATGGGCAGTACTTC. It specifies CSAGDSIGREPHGQYF.

The V call is TRBV25-1, the J call TRBJ2-5, with 8 positions matching TRBD2. J gave up 2 bases and V 1 base, and 6 bases lay outside the gene matches. Germline V CDR1 and CDR2: MGHDK, SYGVNS. CDR3 length: 16 amino acids. The CDR3 protein is CASSELGAGAQETQYF. CDR3 sequence (DNA): TGTGCCAGCAGTGAATTAGGAGCGGGAGCACAAGAGACCCAGTACTTC.

In this sample, this clonotype turned up many times. The gene calls are TRBV28 and TRBJ1-5; D uncertain. Germline-derived CDR1 and CDR2 are MDHEN and SYDVKM. V shed 2 bases and J shed 0 bases, with 8 bases lying between them. The CDR3 has 15 amino acids. The CDR3 nucleotides are TGTGCCAGCAGTTTAGGTGGGATTAGCAATCAGCCCCAGCATTTT. The encoded protein is CASSLGGISNQPQHF.

This clonotype was seen ten or more times. The DNA of the CDR3 is TGTGCCAGCAGGCGTGAGGGGGGAGAGACCCAGTACTTC. It specifies CASRREGGETQYF. V is TRBV12-3 or TRBV12-4 and J is TRBJ2-5; D could derive from TRBD1 or TRBD2 (6 bases each). This CDR3 has 13 amino acids. V gave up 6 bases and J gave up 4 bases, with 12 bases separating them.